The rows below give T cell receptor beta chains drawn from one sample of a study of cytomegalovirus exposure and HLA in healthy donors. Profiling relied on immunoSEQ multiplex PCR, and the TCRdb table lists in-frame clones only, not all of them. The sample has 200,000 to 250,000 clones, approximately 68% seen once. The sample consisted of PBMCs. The receptors come from a woman in her twenties or thirties in good health and CMV-seronegative. The CDR3 runs from the conserved cysteine through the conserved F or W. D genes are given only for firm matches.

D gene,V gene,CDR3 protein
TRBD1,TRBV30,CAWGRTGGEKLFF
NA,TRBV2,CASSEASGLPPSYNEQFF
NA,TRBV10-3,CAIGQGYNSPLHF
TRBD2,TRBV2,CASSETAGGAYEQYF
NA,TRBV7-8,CASSPLTATGNQPQHF
NA,TRBV11-3,CASSSRGALYNEQFF
NA,TRBV6-1,CASSGHTYEQYF
NA,TRBV5-8,CASSYQGNTEAFF
NA,TRBV5-6,CASSNFAGADTEAFF
NA,TRBV19,CASSIQLGAEAFF
TRBD1,TRBV6-5,CASSYTGTGHYEQYF
NA,TRBV2,CASSGASPLHF
TRBD1,TRBV6-1,CASSSQGDNQPQHF
NA,TRBV4-1,CASSQDNGGPTADTQYF
NA,TRBV7-9,CASSLREDEAFF
NA,TRBV19,CASSIMGGVTEAFF
TRBD2,TRBV7-9,CSSSPGTSSSYNEQFF
NA,TRBV19,CASSILFLSGSQPQHF
TRBD1,TRBV18,CASTPDRGKGNTEAFF
TRBD1,TRBV5-5,CASSLIRQGVEETQYF
NA,TRBV7-9,CASDRSGANVLTF
TRBD2,TRBV29-1,CSVDTSGSMDEQFF
NA,TRBV10-2,CAISGGRVETQYF
NA,TRBV30,CAWSVRGITEAFF
NA,TRBV18,CASSPPPGTSTDTQYF
TRBD1,TRBV18,CASSPLTGNSYGYTF
TRBD1,TRBV7-9,CASSLVGTGNSPLHF
TRBD1,TRBV19,CASTGGGNYGYTF
TRBD1,TRBV19,CASSGTGDSPLHF
TRBD1,TRBV7-9,CASSPGTGLLGTEAFF
NA,TRBV5-1,CASSYRDGAEKLFF
TRBD1,TRBV5-1,CASAITGQGAYEQYF
TRBD1,TRBV5-1,CASSWGGTGDTEAFF
TRBD2,TRBV6-4,CASSSRLAGGANGTQYF
NA,TRBV19,CASSADRDTEAFF
NA,TRBV6-1,CASSLKETQYF
TRBD2,TRBV5-1,CASSLSALAGIHTQYF